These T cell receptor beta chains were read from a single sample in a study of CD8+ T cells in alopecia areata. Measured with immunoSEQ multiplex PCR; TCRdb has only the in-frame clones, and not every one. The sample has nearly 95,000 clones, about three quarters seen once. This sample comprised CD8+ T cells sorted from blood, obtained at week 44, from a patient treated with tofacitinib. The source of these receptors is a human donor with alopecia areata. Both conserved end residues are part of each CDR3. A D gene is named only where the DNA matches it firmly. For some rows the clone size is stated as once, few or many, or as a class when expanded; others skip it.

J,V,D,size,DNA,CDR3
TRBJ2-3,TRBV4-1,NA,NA,TGCGCCAGCAGCCAAGACCGCCCGGTCTCAGATACGCAGTATTTT,CASSQDRPVSDTQYF
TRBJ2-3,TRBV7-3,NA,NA,TGTGCCAGCAGCTCCGAAGGCACAGATACGCAGTATTTT,CASSSEGTDTQYF
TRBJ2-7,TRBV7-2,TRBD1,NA,TGTGCCAGCAGCTGGGACAGGGGATCCTACGAGCAGTACTTC,CASSWDRGSYEQYF
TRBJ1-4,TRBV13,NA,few,TGTGCCAGCAGCTTAAAGGCCTACGAAAAACTGTTTTTT,CASSLKAYEKLFF
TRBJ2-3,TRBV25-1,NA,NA,TGTGCCAGCAGTGAATCTCTAGATACGCAGTATTTT,CASSESLDTQYF
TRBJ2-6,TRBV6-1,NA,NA,TGTGCCAGCAGTGCAACAGGATATCGCTCTGGGGCCAACGTCCTGACTTTC,CASSATGYRSGANVLTF
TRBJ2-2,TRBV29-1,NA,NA,TGCAGCTTCCTCCCCCGGGCCACCGGGGAGCTGTTTTTT,CSFLPRATGELFF
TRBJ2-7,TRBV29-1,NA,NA,TGCAGCGTGCGGGACAGCGCTACCTACGAGCAGTACTTC,CSVRDSATYEQYF
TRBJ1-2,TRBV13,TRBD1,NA,TGTGCCAGCAGCTCTGTCCGGGACAGGGCTGGAGGCTACACCTTC,CASSSVRDRAGGYTF
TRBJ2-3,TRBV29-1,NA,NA,TGCAGCGTTGACAGGGCAGATACGCAGTATTTT,CSVDRADTQYF
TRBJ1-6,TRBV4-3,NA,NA,TGCGCCAGCGCAAAGGTTCGGACAGAAAATAATTCACCCCTCCACTTT,CASAKVRTENNSPLHF
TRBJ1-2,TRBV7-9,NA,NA,TGTGCCAGCAGCCTCGGACAGTTGGGCTATGGCTACACCTTC,CASSLGQLGYGYTF
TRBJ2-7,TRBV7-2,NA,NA,TGTGCCAGCAGCTGGACGTCCTACGAGCAGTACTTC,CASSWTSYEQYF
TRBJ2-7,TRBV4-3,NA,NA,TGCGCCAGCAGCCCCGCAGGCGGTCTTTTTAGCGAGCAGTACTTC,CASSPAGGLFSEQYF
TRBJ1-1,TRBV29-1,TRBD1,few,TGCAGCGTGACCGGGACAGGGGGTGAGACTGAAGCTTTCTTT,CSVTGTGGETEAFF
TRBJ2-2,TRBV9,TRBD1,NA,TGTGCCAGCAGCAGCAGCTCGGGACAGGGAATCACCGGGGAGCTGTTTTTT,CASSSSSGQGITGELFF
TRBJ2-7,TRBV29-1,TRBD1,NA,TGCAGCGCCAAACTACCTGACAGGGGAGACTCCTACGAGCAGTACTTC,CSAKLPDRGDSYEQYF
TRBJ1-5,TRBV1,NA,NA,TGCACCAGCAGCCAAGAGGGTGGTCAGCCCCAGCATTTT,CTSSQEGGQPQHF
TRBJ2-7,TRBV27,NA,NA,TGTGCCACCTCGGATACGGGGAGCTACGAGCAGTACTTC,CATSDTGSYEQYF
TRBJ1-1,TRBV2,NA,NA,TGTGCCAGCAGGTCAGCTGAACGTAAATACACTGAAGCTTTCTTT,CASRSAERKYTEAFF
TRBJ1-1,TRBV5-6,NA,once,TGTGCCAGCAGCTTCGCAGGGTCGAACACTGAAGCTTTCTTT,CASSFAGSNTEAFF